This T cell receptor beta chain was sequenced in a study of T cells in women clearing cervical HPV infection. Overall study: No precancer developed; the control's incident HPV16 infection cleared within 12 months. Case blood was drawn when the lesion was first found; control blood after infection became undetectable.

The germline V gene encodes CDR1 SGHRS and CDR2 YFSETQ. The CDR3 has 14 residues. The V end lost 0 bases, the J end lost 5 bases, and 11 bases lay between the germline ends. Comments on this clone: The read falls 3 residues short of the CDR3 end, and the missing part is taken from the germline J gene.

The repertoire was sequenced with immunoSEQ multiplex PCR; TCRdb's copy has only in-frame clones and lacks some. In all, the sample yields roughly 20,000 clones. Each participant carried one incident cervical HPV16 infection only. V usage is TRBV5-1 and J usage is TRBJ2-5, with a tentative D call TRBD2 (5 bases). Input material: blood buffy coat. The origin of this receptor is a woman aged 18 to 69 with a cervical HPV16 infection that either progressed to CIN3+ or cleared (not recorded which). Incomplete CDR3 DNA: TGCGCCAGCAGCTTGGCCCTCGGGGTTGAGACC. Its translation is CASSLALGVET. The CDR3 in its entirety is CASSLALGVETQYF.